This T cell receptor beta chain stems from a study of blood T cell repertoires in COVID-19. Sequenced by immunoSEQ multiplex PCR; TCRdb stores in-frame clones only, minus some. The sample lists 130,000 or so clones, approximately 88% seen once, with approximately 2% in the top ten. Germline assignment: CDR1 SGHTA and CDR2 FQGTGA. The CDR3 length is 13 residues. V was clipped by 5 bases and J by 4 bases, with 12 bases between them. The sample taken for sequencing was peripheral blood. The gene calls are TRBV7-3 and TRBJ2-7; maybe TRBD1 (6 bases). The sequence came from a man between 65 and 80 years old with active COVID-19. CDR3 nucleotides: TGTGCCAGCAGCCCCGGACAGCTATACGAGCAGTACTTC. Amino acids: CASSPGQLYEQYF.